This TCR beta chain is drawn from a study of patients and donors after allogeneic stem cell transplantation. Trimming pared 4 bases from V and 0 bases from J, leaving 7 bases between. The CDR3 length is 14 residues. Germline CDR1 SNHLY, CDR2 FYNNEI. In TCRdb, the RT-PCR reads were re-called with MiXCR into one record per CDR3 protein. This table holds roughly 940,000 distinct CDR3 sequences, around 17% found once. This clonotype was observed a handful of times. This clonotype was obtained from a human donor who was either an allogeneic HSCT recipient or a stem cell or donor lymphocyte infusion donor (not recorded which). It is not recorded whose cells these are; they may come from a transplant donor. J is TRBJ1-3 and V is TRBV2; D is undetermined. The sample taken for sequencing was blood, either unsorted or a sorted T cell fraction (not recorded which). In DNA form, the CDR3 reads TGTGCCAGCAGTGGGTATCTCTCTGGAAACACCATATATTTT. Protein sequence: CASSGYLSGNTIYF. The full variable domain, in which reference TRBV2 and TRBJ1-3 provide the parts outside the CDR3, is EPEVTQTPSHQVTQMGQEVILRCVPISNHLYFYWYRQILGQKVEFLVSFYNNEISEKSEIFDDQFSVERPDGSNFTLKIRSTKLEDSAMYFCASSGYLSGNTIYFGEGSWLTVV.